This TCR beta chain was sequenced in a study of T cell responses to AZD1222 COVID-19 vaccine. Using immunoSEQ multiplex PCR, the repertoire was profiled, and TCRdb retains in-frame clones only, with some absent. This table has about 130,000 clones, around 91% appearing once. Notes on this clone: Antigen unknown.

V lost 1 base to trimming and J lost 2 bases, with 11 bases between them. The CDR3 has 15 amino acids. Germline CDR1 is MNHNS and CDR2 is SASEGT. The study, taken as a whole, reports: There were mostly white British donors and more females than males, and clonal diversity was possibly underestimated. Baseline testing showed seropositivity in only six AZD1222 recipients.

This sequence originates from an adult in good health. The gene calls are TRBV6-1 and TRBJ1-2, with a weak D call TRBD1 (6 bases). The material sequenced was peripheral blood, taken on day 0 of MenACWY control vaccination. CDR3 residues: CASSEGSGVNYGYTF. The CDR3 coding sequence is TGTGCCAGCAGTGAAGGGTCAGGGGTGAACTATGGCTACACCTTC.